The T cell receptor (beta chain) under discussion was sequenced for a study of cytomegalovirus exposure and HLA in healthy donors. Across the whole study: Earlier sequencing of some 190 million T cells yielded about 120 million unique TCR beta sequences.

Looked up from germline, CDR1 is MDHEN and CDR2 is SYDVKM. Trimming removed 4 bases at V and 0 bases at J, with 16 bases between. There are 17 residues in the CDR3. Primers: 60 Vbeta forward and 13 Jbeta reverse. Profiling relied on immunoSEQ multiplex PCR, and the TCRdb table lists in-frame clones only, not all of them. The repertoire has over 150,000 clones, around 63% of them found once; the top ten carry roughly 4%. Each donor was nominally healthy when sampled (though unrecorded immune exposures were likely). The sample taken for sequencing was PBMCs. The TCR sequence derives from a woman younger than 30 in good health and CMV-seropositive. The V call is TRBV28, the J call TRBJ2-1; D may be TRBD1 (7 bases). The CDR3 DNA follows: TGTGCCAGCAGTTCGTCGGGCAGGGGGGCCTCCTACAATGAGCAGTTCTTC. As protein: CASSSSGRGASYNEQFF.